Below, 22 T cell receptor beta chains from the same sample are listed, as sequenced in a study of blood T cell repertoires in COVID-19. Sequencing used immunoSEQ multiplex PCR; TCRdb keeps in-frame clones, though not all of them. The table shows roughly 400,000 clones, with 88% occurring only once. Sequenced sample: PBMCs or T cells enriched from blood (not recorded which). The receptors originated from a woman aged 18-29 years who had been exposed to COVID-19.

The rearrangement joins TRBV5-1 to TRBJ2-2; 9 nucleotides match TRBD1. The CDR3 has 16 residues. Germline assignment: CDR1 SGHRS and CDR2 YFSETQ. The V gene end was trimmed by 3 bases and the J gene end by 6 bases; junction bases not matched to a gene: 9. CDR3 sequence reads: CASSSELTGGPGELFF. For the CDR3, the DNA is TGCGCCAGCAGCTCCGAACTAACAGGGGGCCCCGGGGAGCTGTTTTTT. The full variable domain, rest sourced from reference TRBV5-1 and TRBJ2-2, is KAGVTQTPRYLIKTRGQQVTLSCSPISGHRSVSWYQQTPGQGLQFLFEYFSETQRNKGNFPGRFSGRQFSNSRSEMNVSTLELGDSALYLCASSSELTGGPGELFFGEGSRLTVL.

The J gene is TRBJ1-6, the V gene TRBV5-1; D remains unclear. This CDR3 is built from 16 residues. The V gene's germline CDR1 is SGHRS and CDR2 YFSETQ. Deletions cut 0 bases from V and 6 bases from J, with 13 bases between. CDR3 region: CASSLAPGGSNSPLHF. The DNA of the CDR3 is TGCGCCAGCAGCTTGGCCCCCGGAGGAAGTAATTCACCCCTCCACTTT. The variable domain in full, with the rest retrieved from reference TRBV5-1 and TRBJ1-6, is KAGVTQTPRYLIKTRGQQVTLSCSPISGHRSVSWYQQTPGQGLQFLFEYFSETQRNKGNFPGRFSGRQFSNSRSEMNVSTLELGDSALYLCASSLAPGGSNSPLHFGNGTRLTVT.

The J gene is TRBJ2-3, the V gene TRBV14; TRBD2 might be the D (5 bases). The CDR3 contains 13 residues. V was shortened by 5 bases and J by 10 bases, with 16 bases between the two germline ends. Germline V gene sequence: CDR1 SGHDN, CDR2 FVKESK. CDR3 nucleotide sequence: TGTGCCAGCAGCGACCCCCCCCCAGCGGCGCAGTATTTT. As protein: CASSDPPPAAQYF.

The rearrangement joins TRBV7-2 to TRBJ2-5, with D possibly TRBD1 on 5 matching bases. The CDR3 has 15 residues. CDR1 is SGHTA and CDR2 is FQGNSA in the germline V gene. The V end was cut by 0 bases, the J end by 5 bases, with 13 bases between. The CDR3 DNA follows: TGTGCCAGCAGCTTAGCGCACGAGAAGGGGGAGACCCAGTACTTC. It yields the protein CASSLAHEKGETQYF.

The genes are TRBV15 and TRBJ2-7; 9 bases are shared with TRBD2. The CDR3 sequence is 20 residues long. Germline values: CDR1 LNHNV, CDR2 YYDKDF (reference sequence). Trimming cost V 0 bases and J 6 bases; bases outside gene matches: 21. This CDR3 reads CATSRDSICSGRTPLCEQYF. The CDR3 DNA sequence: TGTGCCACCAGCAGAGATTCGATCTGTAGCGGGAGAACCCCCCTTTGCGAGCAGTACTTC.

This chain uses TRBV29-1 with TRBJ1-1, with 7 bases aligning to TRBD1. Trimming removed 6 bases from V and 5 bases from J; junction bases left unmatched: 9. This CDR3 comprises 13 residues. Per the germline V gene, CDR1 is SQVTM and CDR2 is ANQGSEA. CDR3: CSVKGQLGTEAFF. The CDR3 nucleotides are TGCAGCGTCAAGGGACAGCTGGGGACTGAAGCTTTCTTT.

The rearrangement uses TRBV27 and TRBJ2-2, with 12 positions matching TRBD2. CDR3 length: 16 amino acids. The trim removed 3 bases at V and 6 bases at J, leaving 5 bases unmatched. The V gene's germline CDR1 is MNHEY and CDR2 SMNVEV (reference sequence). Here the CDR3 reads CASSFVLAGGPGELFF. CDR3 sequence (DNA): TGTGCCAGCAGTTTCGTTCTAGCGGGAGGGCCCGGGGAGCTGTTTTTT.

The rearrangement uses TRBV6-5 and TRBJ2-7; maybe TRBD1 (6 bases). V was cut by 5 bases and J by 4 bases, with 12 bases left in between. The CDR3 loop spans 13 amino acids. Germline V gene lookup returns CDR1 MNHEY and CDR2 SVGAGI. CDR3: CASSRTALYEQYF. The CDR3 DNA reads as TGTGCCAGCAGTCGGACAGCCCTATACGAGCAGTACTTC.

The J gene is TRBJ2-7, the V gene TRBV27; 7 nucleotides agree with TRBD1. Germline V CDR1 and CDR2: MNHEY, SMNVEV (reference sequence). V lost 3 bases to trimming and J lost 2 bases; unmatched junction nucleotides: 4. The CDR3 is 14 amino acids. The CDR3 coding sequence is TGTGCCAGCAGTTTCACCGGGACAGCCTACGAGCAGTACTTC. Translation: CASSFTGTAYEQYF.

To note about this clone: This specimen includes other DNA sequences encoding the same CDR3. CDR3 sequence (DNA): TGTGCCAGTAGTATAGGAGGCGAGCAGTACTTC. Encoded protein: CASSIGGEQYF. The rearrangement links TRBV19 to TRBJ2-7; no definite D call. Germline V gives CDR1 LNHDA, CDR2 SQIVND (reference sequence). Trimming removed 1 base at V and 6 bases at J, with 4 bases between. The CDR3 is made up of 11 amino acids. Complete variable domain (other parts from reference TRBV19 and TRBJ2-7): DGGITQSPKYLFRKEGQNVTLSCEQNLNHDAMYWYRQDPGQGLRLIYYSQIVNDFQKGDIAEGYSVSREKKESFPLTVTSAQKNPTAFYLCASSIGGEQYFGPGTRLTVT.

This chain connects TRBV5-5 to TRBJ2-7, with D perhaps TRBD1 (6 bases). CDR3 length: 15 residues. Per germline, CDR1 SGHKS and CDR2 YYEKEE (reference sequence). V was clipped by 4 bases and J by 4 bases, with 18 bases between them. CDR3 coding DNA: TGTGCCAGCAGCCCGTACCGGGACAATCGGTACGAGCAGTACTTC. It encodes CASSPYRDNRYEQYF.

Only one count was recorded for this clone. The V call is TRBV9, the J call TRBJ2-3; 8 nucleotides match TRBD2. Germline V lookup: CDR1 SGDLS, CDR2 YYNGEE. J was trimmed by 4 bases and V by 0 bases; bases with no gene match: 7. This CDR3 is built from 16 residues. The CDR3 nucleotides read TGTGCCAGCAGCGTAGAGGGTAGCGGGGTCGCAGATACGCAGTATTTT. Translation: CASSVEGSGVADTQYF.

As concerns this clone: Being one base from a much bigger clone, this may be a read error. The rearrangement links TRBV27 to TRBJ2-2; no reliable D call. The CDR3 spans 12 residues. Germline V gene lookup returns CDR1 MNHEY and CDR2 SMNVEV (reference sequence). The V gene lost 6 bases and the J gene lost 1 base, with 3 bases spanning the gap. This CDR3 is CASSQNTGELFF. The CDR3, as DNA: TGTGCCAGCAGCCAGAACACCGGGGAGCTGTTTTTT.

This chain connects TRBV6-5 to TRBJ2-1; 9 nucleotides agree with TRBD2. This CDR3 region has 15 residues. Germline lookup yields CDR1 MNHEY and CDR2 SVGAGI. V lost 3 bases to trimming and J lost 6 bases; unmatched junction nucleotides: 6. Here the CDR3 DNA reads TGTGCCAGCAGTTATGGCGCGGGGGGGGGCAATGAGCAGTTCTTC. Protein product: CASSYGAGGGNEQFF.

The chain links TRBV4-3 to TRBJ1-2; D gene unclear. Germline CDR1 reads LGHNA; CDR2 reads YSLEER. Trimming shortened V by 0 bases and J by 4 bases, and 12 bases separated the two germline ends. CDR3 length: 15 residues. The CDR3 spells CASSQEDSASYGYTF. CDR3 DNA sequence: TGCGCCAGCAGCCAAGAGGACTCAGCGTCCTATGGCTACACCTTC.

The chain recombines TRBV5-8 with TRBJ1-5; possible D gene TRBD1, 6 bases. This CDR3 has 15 amino acids. Germline V lookup: CDR1 SGHTS, CDR2 YDEGEE. V shed 0 bases and J shed 7 bases, with 14 bases lying between them. CDR3 protein: CASSLEGRGHQPQHF. The CDR3 DNA sequence: TGTGCCAGCAGCTTGGAAGGGAGGGGACACCAGCCCCAGCATTTT.

This clone was picked up one time. The chain combines TRBV11-1 with TRBJ2-7, with TRBD1 identical over 7 bases. Per germline, CDR1 SGHAT and CDR2 FQDESV (reference sequence). Trimming at V came to 0 bases and at J to 3 bases, leaving 11 bases not matched to a gene. The CDR3 loop spans 17 amino acids. CDR3 residues: CASSLADRAMLIYEQYF. Written as DNA, the CDR3 is TGTGCCAGCAGCTTAGCCGACAGGGCGATGCTCATCTACGAGCAGTACTTC.

The V call is TRBV5-6, the J call TRBJ1-6; D perhaps matches TRBD1 (6 bases). With 3 bases removed from V and 7 bases from J, the gap between germline ends came to 14 bases. The CDR3 is 15 residues long. CDR1 is SGHDT, CDR2 YYEEEE, per germline. The CDR3 protein is CASSSRGSLNSPLHF. The CDR3 DNA follows: TGTGCCAGCAGCTCTAGGGGGTCATTAAATTCACCCCTCCACTTT.

V usage is TRBV18 and J usage is TRBJ1-2, with unresolved D. The CDR3 spans 13 residues. Trimming removed 1 base from V and 6 bases from J, with 9 bases in between. Germline V gene sequence: CDR1 KGHSH, CDR2 LQKENI. CDR3 bases: TGTGCCAGCTCACCACAGGGAGTGGATGGCTACACCTTC. This translates into CASSPQGVDGYTF.

The chain uses TRBV28 and TRBJ1-6, with 10 bases fitting TRBD1. This CDR3 has 15 residues. CDR1 is MDHEN, CDR2 SYDVKM, per germline. Trimming cost V 5 bases and J 9 bases; bases outside gene matches: 7. In nucleotides, the CDR3 is TGTGCCAGCAGTCTCCAGACAGGGGGCACTTCACCCCTCCACTTT. Amino acids: CASSLQTGGTSPLHF.

This chain joins TRBV18 and TRBJ2-5, with a possible D match to TRBD2 (5 bases). The CDR3 sequence is 14 residues long. Germline lookup yields CDR1 KGHSH and CDR2 LQKENI. Trimming took off 0 bases at V and 3 bases at J, with 8 bases between the two ends. CDR3 nucleotide sequence: TGTGCCAGCTCACCACCACGGGATGAAGAGACCCAGTACTTC. It yields the protein CASSPPRDEETQYF.

The chain is built from TRBV27 and TRBJ2-7; D gene unclear. The germline V gene encodes CDR1 MNHEY and CDR2 SMNVEV (reference sequence). CDR3 length equals 17 residues. Between the trimmed V and J ends, which lost 1 base and 0 bases, there was a span of 16 bases. The CDR3 is CASSLFPPRFGSYEQYF. The CDR3 DNA reads as TGTGCCAGCAGTTTATTTCCCCCCCGGTTCGGCTCCTACGAGCAGTACTTC.